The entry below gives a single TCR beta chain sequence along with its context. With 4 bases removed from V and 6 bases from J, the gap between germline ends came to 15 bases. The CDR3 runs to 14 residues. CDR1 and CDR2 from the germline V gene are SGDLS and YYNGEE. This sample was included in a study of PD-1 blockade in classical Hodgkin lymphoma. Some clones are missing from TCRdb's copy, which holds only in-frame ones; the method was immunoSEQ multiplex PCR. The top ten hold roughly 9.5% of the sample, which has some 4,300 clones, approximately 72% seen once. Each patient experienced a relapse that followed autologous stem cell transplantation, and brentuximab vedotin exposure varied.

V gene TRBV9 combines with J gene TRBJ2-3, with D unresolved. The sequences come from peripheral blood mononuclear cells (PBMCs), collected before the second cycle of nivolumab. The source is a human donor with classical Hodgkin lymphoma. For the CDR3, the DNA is TGTGCCAGCAGCCCTGTGACCCTGACGGATACGCAGTATTTT. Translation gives CASSPVTLTDTQYF.